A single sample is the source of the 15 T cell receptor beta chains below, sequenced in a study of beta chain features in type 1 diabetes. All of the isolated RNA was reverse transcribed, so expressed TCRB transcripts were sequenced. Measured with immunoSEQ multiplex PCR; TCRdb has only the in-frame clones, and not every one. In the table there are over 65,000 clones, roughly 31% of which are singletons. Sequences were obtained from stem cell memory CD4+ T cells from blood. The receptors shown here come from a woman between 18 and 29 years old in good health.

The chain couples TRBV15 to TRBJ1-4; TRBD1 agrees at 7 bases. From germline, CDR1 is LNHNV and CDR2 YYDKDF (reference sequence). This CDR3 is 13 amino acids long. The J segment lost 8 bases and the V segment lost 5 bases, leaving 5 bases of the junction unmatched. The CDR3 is CATSLRDSEKLFF. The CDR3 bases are TGTGCCACCAGCCTCCGGGACAGCGAAAAACTGTTTTTT.

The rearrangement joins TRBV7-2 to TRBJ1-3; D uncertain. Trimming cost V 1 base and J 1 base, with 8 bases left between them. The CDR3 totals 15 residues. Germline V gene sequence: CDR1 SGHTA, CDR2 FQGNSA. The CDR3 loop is CASSLGGGSGNTIYF. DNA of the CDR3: TGTGCCAGCAGCTTAGGGGGAGGGTCTGGAAACACCATATATTTT.

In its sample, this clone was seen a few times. DNA of the CDR3: TGCGCCAGCAGCTTGGGACAGGGCGTCTACGAGCAGTACTTC. Its protein is CASSLGQGVYEQYF. The chain links TRBV5-1 to TRBJ2-7, with 7 positions matching TRBD1. The CDR3 contains 14 residues. The V gene's germline CDR1 is SGHRS and CDR2 YFSETQ. With 0 bases clipped from V and 3 bases from J, the junction kept 3 bases outside the gene matches.

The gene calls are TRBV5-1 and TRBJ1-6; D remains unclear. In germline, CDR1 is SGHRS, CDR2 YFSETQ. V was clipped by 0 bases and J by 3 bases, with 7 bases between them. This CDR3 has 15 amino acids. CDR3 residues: CASSLDSNYNSPLHF. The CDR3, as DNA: TGCGCCAGCAGCTTGGACTCTAACTATAATTCACCCCTCCACTTT.

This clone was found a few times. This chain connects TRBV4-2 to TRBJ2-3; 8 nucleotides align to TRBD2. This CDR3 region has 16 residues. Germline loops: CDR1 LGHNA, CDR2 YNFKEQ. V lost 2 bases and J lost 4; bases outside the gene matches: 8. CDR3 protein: CASSQSTGGASDTQYF. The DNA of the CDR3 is TGTGCCAGCAGCCAAAGCACGGGGGGGGCCTCAGATACGCAGTATTTT.

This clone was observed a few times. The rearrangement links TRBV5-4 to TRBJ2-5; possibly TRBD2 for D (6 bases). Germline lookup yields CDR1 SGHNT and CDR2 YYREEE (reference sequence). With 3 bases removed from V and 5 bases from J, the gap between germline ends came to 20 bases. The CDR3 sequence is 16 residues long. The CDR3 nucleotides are TGTGCCAGCAGCTCAACATTGGGACTCCGAGGCGAGACCCAGTACTTC. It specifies CASSSTLGLRGETQYF. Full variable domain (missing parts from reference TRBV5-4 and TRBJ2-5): ETGVTQSPTHLIKTRGQQVTLRCSSQSGHNTVSWYQQALGQGPQFIFQYYREEENGRGNFPPRFSGLQFPNYSSELNVNALELDDSALYLCASSSTLGLRGETQYFGPGTRLLVL.

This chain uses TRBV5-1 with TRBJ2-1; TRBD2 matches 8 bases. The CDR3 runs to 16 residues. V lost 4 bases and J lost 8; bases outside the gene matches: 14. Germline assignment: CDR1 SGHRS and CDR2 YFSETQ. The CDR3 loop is CASSGGVAGSQDEQFF. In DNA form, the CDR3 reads TGCGCCAGCAGCGGCGGGGTAGCGGGATCCCAGGATGAGCAGTTCTTC.

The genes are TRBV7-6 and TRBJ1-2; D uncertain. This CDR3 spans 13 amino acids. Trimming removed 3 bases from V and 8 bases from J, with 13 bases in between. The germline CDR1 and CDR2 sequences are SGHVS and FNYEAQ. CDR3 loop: CASSFNREGGYTF. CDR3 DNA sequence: TGTGCCAGCAGCTTCAATCGGGAAGGCGGCTACACCTTC.

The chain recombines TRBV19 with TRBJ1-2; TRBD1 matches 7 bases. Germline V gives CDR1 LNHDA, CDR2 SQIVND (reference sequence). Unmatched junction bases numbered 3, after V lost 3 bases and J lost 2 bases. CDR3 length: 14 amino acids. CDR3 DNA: TGTGCCAGTAGTATGACAGGGCGGAACTATGGCTACACCTTC. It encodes CASSMTGRNYGYTF.

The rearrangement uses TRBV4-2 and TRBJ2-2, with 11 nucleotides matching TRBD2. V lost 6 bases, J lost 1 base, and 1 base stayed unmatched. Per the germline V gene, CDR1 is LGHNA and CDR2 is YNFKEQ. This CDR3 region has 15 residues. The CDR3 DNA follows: TGTGCCAGCAGAGGGACTAGCGGGAACACCGGGGAGCTGTTTTTT. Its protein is CASRGTSGNTGELFF.

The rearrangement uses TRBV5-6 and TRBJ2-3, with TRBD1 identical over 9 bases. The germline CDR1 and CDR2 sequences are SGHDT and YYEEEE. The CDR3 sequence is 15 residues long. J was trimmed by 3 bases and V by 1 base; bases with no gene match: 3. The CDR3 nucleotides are TGTGCCAGCAGCTTGTTGGGACAGGGAACAGATACGCAGTATTTT. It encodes CASSLLGQGTDTQYF.

The CDR3 here is CASSEYDRVQETQYF. The DNA of the CDR3 is TGTGCCAGCAGTGAATATGACAGGGTCCAAGAGACCCAGTACTTC. This chain links TRBV25-1 with TRBJ2-5; 7 bases line up with TRBD1. With V trimmed by 0 bases and J by 1 base, 2 bases remained unmatched. CDR1 MGHDK and CDR2 SYGVNS come from the germline V gene. This CDR3 is built from 15 residues.

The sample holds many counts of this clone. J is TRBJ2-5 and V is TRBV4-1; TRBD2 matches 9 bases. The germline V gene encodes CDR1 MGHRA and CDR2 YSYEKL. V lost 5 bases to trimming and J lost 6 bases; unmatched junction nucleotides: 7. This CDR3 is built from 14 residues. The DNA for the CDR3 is TGCGCCAGCAGCGACCCGGGACTAGCACAGACCCAGTACTTC. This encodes CASSDPGLAQTQYF.

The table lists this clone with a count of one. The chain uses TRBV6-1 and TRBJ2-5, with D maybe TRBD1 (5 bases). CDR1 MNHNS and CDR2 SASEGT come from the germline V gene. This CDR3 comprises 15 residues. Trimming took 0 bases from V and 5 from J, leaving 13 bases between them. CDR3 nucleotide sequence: TGTGCCAGCAGTGAAGCGTCGACAGCGAAGGAGACCCAGTACTTC. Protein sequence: CASSEASTAKETQYF.

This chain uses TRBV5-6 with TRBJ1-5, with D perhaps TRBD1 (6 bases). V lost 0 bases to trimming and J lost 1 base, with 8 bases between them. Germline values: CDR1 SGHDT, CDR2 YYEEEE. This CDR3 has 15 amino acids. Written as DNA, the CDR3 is TGTGCCAGCAGCTTGGCAGGGACAAGCAATCAGCCCCAGCATTTT. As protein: CASSLAGTSNQPQHF.